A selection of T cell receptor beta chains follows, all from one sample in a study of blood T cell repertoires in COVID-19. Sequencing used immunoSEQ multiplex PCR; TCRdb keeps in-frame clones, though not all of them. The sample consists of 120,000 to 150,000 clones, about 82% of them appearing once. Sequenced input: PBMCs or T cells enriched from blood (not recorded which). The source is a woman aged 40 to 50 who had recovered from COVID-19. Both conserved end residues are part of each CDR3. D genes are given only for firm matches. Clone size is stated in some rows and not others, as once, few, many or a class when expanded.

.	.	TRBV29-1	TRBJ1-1	CSVYPPGNTEAFF	TGCAGCGTTTACCCCCCCGGGAACACCGAAGCTTTCTTT
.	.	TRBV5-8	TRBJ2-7	CASSLDLYSSSYEQYF	TGTGCCAGCAGCTTGGATCTGTACAGCAGCTCGTACGAGCAGTACTTC
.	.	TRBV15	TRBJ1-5	CATSRDRLSNQPQHF	TGTGCCACCAGCAGAGATAGACTTAGCAATCAGCCCCAGCATTTT
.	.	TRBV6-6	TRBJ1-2	CASKEDGTSGYTF	TGTGCCAGCAAAGAGGATGGGACTTCAGGCTACACCTTC
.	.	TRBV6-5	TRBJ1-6	CATLLRGDSPLHF	TGTGCAACCCTCCTCAGGGGCGATTCACCCCTCCACTTT
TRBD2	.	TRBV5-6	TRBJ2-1	CASGLAGLNEQFF	TGTGCCAGCGGGCTAGCGGGGCTCAATGAGCAGTTCTTC
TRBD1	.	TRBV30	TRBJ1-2	CAWSRGQGRGYTF	TGTGCCTGGAGCCGGGGACAGGGTAGAGGCTACACCTTC
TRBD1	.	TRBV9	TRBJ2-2	CASSVTGGVLPNTGELFF	TGTGCCAGCAGCGTGACAGGGGGTGTCCTCCCGAACACCGGGGAGCTGTTTTTT
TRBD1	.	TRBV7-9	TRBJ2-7	CASSSFLYRDSSYEQYF	TGTGCCAGCAGCTCCTTCCTCTACCGGGACAGTTCCTACGAGCAGTACTTC
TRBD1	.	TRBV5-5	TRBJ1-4	CASRIGQANEKLFF	TGTGCCAGCAGGATTGGACAGGCTAATGAAAAACTGTTTTTT
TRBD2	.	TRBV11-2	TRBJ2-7	CASSLGPDQRGVGNEQYF	TGTGCCAGCAGCTTAGGGCCCGACCAGCGGGGGGTTGGGAACGAGCAGTACTTC
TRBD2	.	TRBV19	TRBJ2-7	CASSPLAGTYEQYF	TGTGCCAGTAGTCCTTTAGCGGGGACATACGAGCAGTACTTC
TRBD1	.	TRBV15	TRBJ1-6	CATSRDRESPLHF	TGTGCCACCAGCAGGGACAGGGAATCACCCCTCCACTTT
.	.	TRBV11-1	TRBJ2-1	CASSLAITGWWNEQFF	TGTGCCAGCAGCTTAGCTATTACAGGGTGGTGGAATGAGCAGTTCTTC
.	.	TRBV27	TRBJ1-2	CASSLGRNYGYTF	TGTGCCAGCAGTTTGGGGAGAAACTATGGCTACACCTTC
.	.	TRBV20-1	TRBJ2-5	CSASQVGRQETQYF	TGCAGTGCTAGTCAAGTTGGCAGGCAAGAGACCCAGTACTTC
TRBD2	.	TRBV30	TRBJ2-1	CAWTGSGAEQFF	TGTGCCTGGACCGGGAGCGGGGCTGAGCAGTTCTTC
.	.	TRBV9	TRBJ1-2	CASSVLPGGDYGYTF	TGTGCCAGCAGCGTACTCCCGGGGGGAGACTATGGCTACACCTTC
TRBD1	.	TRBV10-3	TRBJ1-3	CAISERTGVYLSGNTIYF	TGTGCCATCAGTGAAAGGACAGGGGTCTATCTCTCTGGAAACACCATATATTTT
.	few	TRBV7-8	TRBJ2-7	CASSPNLREQYF	TGTGCCAGCAGCCCCAATTTGCGCGAGCAGTACTTC
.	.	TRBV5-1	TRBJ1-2	CASSSPGTSPVTPTF	TGCGCCAGCAGCTCCCCCGGGACTTCCCCCGTTACGCCCACCTTC
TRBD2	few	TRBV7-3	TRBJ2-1	CASSPAPLAGVANEQFF	TGTGCCAGCAGCCCGGCCCCTCTAGCGGGAGTAGCCAATGAGCAGTTCTTC
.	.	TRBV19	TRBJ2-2	CASSIGLQGNTGELFF	TGTGCCAGTAGTATAGGTCTCCAGGGGAACACCGGGGAGCTGTTTTTT
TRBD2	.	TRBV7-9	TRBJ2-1	CASSSREGAVGEQFF	TGTGCCAGCAGCTCCCGGGAGGGCGCTGTGGGAGAGCAGTTCTTC
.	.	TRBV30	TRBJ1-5	CAWSVSQNNQPQHF	TGTGCCTGGAGTGTAAGTCAGAATAATCAGCCCCAGCATTTT
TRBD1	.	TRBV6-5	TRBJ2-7	CASSKKGTGNYEQYF	TGTGCCAGCAGTAAGAAAGGGACAGGAAACTACGAGCAGTACTTC
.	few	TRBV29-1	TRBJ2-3	CSVDARGSKGTDTQYF	TGCAGCGTTGATGCCAGGGGATCTAAGGGCACAGATACGCAGTATTTT
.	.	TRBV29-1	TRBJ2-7	CSVWSGGAGHQF	TGCAGCGTTTGGTCGGGGGGCGCGGGGCACCAATTC
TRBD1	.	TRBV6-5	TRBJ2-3	CASSSSGGSTDTQYF	TGTGCCAGCAGTTCTTCAGGGGGAAGCACAGATACGCAGTATTTT
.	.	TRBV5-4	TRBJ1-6	CASSLDQINSPLHF	TGTGCCAGCAGCTTGGATCAGATTAATTCACCCCTCCACTTT
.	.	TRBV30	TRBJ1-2	CAWSVQGPNYGYTF	TGTGCCTGGAGTGTACAGGGACCTAACTATGGCTACACCTTC
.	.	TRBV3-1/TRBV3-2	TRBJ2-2	CASSPPGPENTGELFF	TGTGCCAGCAGCCCTCCAGGTCCGGAGAACACCGGGGAGCTGTTTTTT
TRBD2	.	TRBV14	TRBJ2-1	CASSQGSWRGWNNEQFF	TGTGCCAGCAGCCAAGGATCCTGGCGGGGGTGGAACAATGAGCAGTTCTTC
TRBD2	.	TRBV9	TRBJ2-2	CASSAPREGPNTGELFF	TGTGCCAGCAGCGCGCCCCGGGAGGGGCCGAACACCGGGGAGCTGTTTTTT
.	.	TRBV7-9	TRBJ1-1	CASSSVAGRNTEAFF	TGTGCCAGCAGCTCTGTGGCGGGGCGGAACACTGAAGCTTTCTTT
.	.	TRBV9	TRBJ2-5	CASSVVGGRGKETQYF	TGTGCCAGCAGCGTAGTAGGCGGACGGGGGAAAGAGACCCAGTACTTC
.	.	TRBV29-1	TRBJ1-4	CSVALGWGEKLFF	TGCAGCGTCGCTCTTGGTTGGGGCGAAAAACTGTTTTTT
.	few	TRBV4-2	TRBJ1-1	CASSHVPTGPNTEAFF	TGTGCCAGCAGCCATGTACCCACAGGGCCGAACACTGAAGCTTTCTTT
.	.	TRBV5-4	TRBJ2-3	CASSLGRRLTDTQYF	TGTGCCAGCAGCTTGGGCCGCAGACTTACAGATACGCAGTATTTT
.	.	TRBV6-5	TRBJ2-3	CASSPSGESTDTQYF	TGTGCCAGCAGTCCCTCGGGGGAGAGCACAGATACGCAGTATTTT
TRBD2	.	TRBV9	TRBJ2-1	CASSPGTRDNEQFF	TGTGCCAGCAGCCCTGGGACTAGAGACAATGAGCAGTTCTTC
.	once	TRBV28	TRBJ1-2	CASSLVFGQNYGYTF	TGTGCCAGCAGTTTGGTATTTGGACAGAACTATGGCTACACCTTC
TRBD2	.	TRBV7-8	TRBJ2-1	CASSLRTSGRADNEQFF	TGTGCCAGCAGCCTACGAACTAGCGGGAGGGCCGACAATGAGCAGTTCTTC
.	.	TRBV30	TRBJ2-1	CAWSTGSSYNEQFF	TGTGCCTGGAGTACAGGGTCCTCCTACAATGAGCAGTTCTTC
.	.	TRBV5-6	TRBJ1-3	CASSLRRLGAFGHTIYF	TGTGCCAGCAGCTTGAGGCGGTTAGGGGCGTTCGGTCACACCATATATTTT
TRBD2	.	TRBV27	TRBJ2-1	CASSLGTRVEQFF	TGTGCCAGCAGTTTGGGGACTAGGGTTGAGCAGTTCTTC
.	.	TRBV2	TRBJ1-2	CASSGTLDSYGYTF	TGTGCCAGCAGTGGAACTTTAGATTCCTATGGCTACACCTTC
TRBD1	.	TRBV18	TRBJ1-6	CASSPGQSDNNSPLHF	TGTGCCAGCTCACCGGGACAGTCGGACAATAATTCACCCCTCCACTTT
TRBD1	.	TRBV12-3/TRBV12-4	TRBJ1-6	CASQQGAWAPLHF	TGTGCCAGCCAACAGGGGGCCTGGGCACCCCTCCACTTT
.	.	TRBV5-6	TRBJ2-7	CASSVNYEQYF	TGTGCCAGCAGCGTCAACTACGAGCAGTACTTC
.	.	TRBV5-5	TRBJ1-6	CASSPRQGGNSPLHF	TGTGCCAGCAGCCCCCGCCAGGGTGGTAATTCACCCCTCCACTTT
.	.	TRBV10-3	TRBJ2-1	CAISERGISYNEQFF	TGTGCCATCAGTGAGCGCGGGATCTCCTACAATGAGCAGTTCTTC
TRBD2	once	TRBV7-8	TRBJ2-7	CASSLSRRGLAGGDSYEQYF	TGTGCCAGCAGCTTGAGTCGGAGGGGACTAGCGGGAGGTGACTCCTACGAGCAGTACTTC
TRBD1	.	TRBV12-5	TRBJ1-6	CASGFSTGTDNSPLHF	TGTGCTAGTGGTTTTTCAACCGGGACAGATAATTCACCCCTCCACTTT
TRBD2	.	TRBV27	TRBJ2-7	CASSLSGSSYEQYF	TGTGCCAGCAGTTTAAGCGGGAGTTCGTACGAGCAGTACTTC
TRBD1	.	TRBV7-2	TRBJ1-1	CASSAGTGLNTEAFF	TGTGCCAGCAGCGCCGGGACAGGGTTGAACACTGAAGCTTTCTTT
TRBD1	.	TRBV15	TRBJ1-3	CATSRGGDRISGNTIYF	TGTGCCACCAGCAGAGGAGGGGACAGGATCTCTGGAAACACCATATATTTT
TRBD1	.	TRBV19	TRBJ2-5	CASSRDRVEETQYF	TGTGCCAGTAGCAGGGACAGGGTCGAAGAGACCCAGTACTTC